Listed below are T cell receptor beta chains from one sample, sequenced in a study of blood T cell repertoires in COVID-19. Clones were sequenced by immunoSEQ multiplex PCR, and TCRdb holds only the in-frame ones, with some missing. The sample holds 150,000 to 200,000 clones, around 86% seen once. The sample consisted of PBMCs or T cells enriched from blood (not recorded which). The receptor source for this set is a woman aged 25 to 45 who had recovered from COVID-19. Both conserved end residues are part of each CDR3. Each record gives: D gene, clone size, J gene, V gene, CDR3 length, CDR3 protein, CDR3 DNA. The D gene is left open where the match is weak. Clone size, where shown, is once, few, many, or a class for clones that have expanded.

NA | NA | TRBJ2-1 | TRBV19 | 14 | CASSITAVGNEQFF | TGTGCCAGTAGTATAACGGCGGTGGGCAATGAGCAGTTCTTC
NA | NA | TRBJ2-3 | TRBV21-1 | 12 | CASSQFTDTQYF | TGTGCCAGCAGTCAGTTCACAGATACGCAGTATTTT
TRBD1 | NA | TRBJ1-2 | TRBV6-5 | 15 | CASSRGQGLDYGYTF | TGTGCCAGCAGCCGGGGACAGGGGTTGGACTATGGCTACACCTTC
TRBD1 | few | TRBJ1-1 | TRBV28 | 16 | CASSPRQGVRGTEAFF | TGTGCCAGCAGTCCCAGACAGGGGGTGAGGGGCACTGAAGCTTTCTTT
TRBD2 | NA | TRBJ2-1 | TRBV11-2 | 16 | CASSLGPGLRYNEQFF | TGTGCCAGCAGCTTAGGGCCGGGACTACGGTACAATGAGCAGTTCTTC
NA | NA | TRBJ1-5 | TRBV27 | 13 | CASSWAVNQPQHF | TGTGCCAGCAGTTGGGCCGTTAATCAGCCCCAGCATTTT
TRBD2 | NA | TRBJ2-1 | TRBV9 | 14 | CASTKREGQGEQFF | TGTGCCAGCACAAAGCGGGAGGGCCAGGGTGAGCAGTTCTTC
NA | NA | TRBJ1-2 | TRBV11-2 | 15 | CASSSQSWDSPGYTF | TGTGCCAGCAGCTCCCAATCCTGGGACTCCCCCGGCTACACCTTC
TRBD1 | NA | TRBJ2-6 | TRBV29-1 | 15 | CSVEKWTGGANVLTF | TGCAGCGTTGAGAAGTGGACAGGTGGGGCCAACGTCCTGACTTTC
TRBD1 | NA | TRBJ2-7 | TRBV6-1 | 14 | CASSEGTGLYEQYF | TGTGCCAGCAGTGAAGGGACAGGGCTGTACGAGCAGTACTTC
TRBD2 | NA | TRBJ2-3 | TRBV7-9 | 17 | CASSLARTSGSSDTQYF | TGTGCCAGCAGCTTAGCGCGGACTAGCGGGAGTTCAGATACGCAGTATTTT
TRBD2 | NA | TRBJ2-1 | TRBV6-5 | 13 | CASKWREGNEQFF | TGTGCCAGCAAATGGCGGGAGGGCAATGAGCAGTTCTTC
TRBD2 | NA | TRBJ2-1 | TRBV7-8 | 16 | CASRLSGTPVYNEQFF | TGTGCCAGCAGGTTGAGCGGGACCCCAGTCTACAATGAGCAGTTCTTC
NA | NA | TRBJ1-2 | TRBV5-6 | 12 | CASSLRGYGYTF | TGTGCCAGCAGCTTAAGAGGCTATGGCTACACCTTC